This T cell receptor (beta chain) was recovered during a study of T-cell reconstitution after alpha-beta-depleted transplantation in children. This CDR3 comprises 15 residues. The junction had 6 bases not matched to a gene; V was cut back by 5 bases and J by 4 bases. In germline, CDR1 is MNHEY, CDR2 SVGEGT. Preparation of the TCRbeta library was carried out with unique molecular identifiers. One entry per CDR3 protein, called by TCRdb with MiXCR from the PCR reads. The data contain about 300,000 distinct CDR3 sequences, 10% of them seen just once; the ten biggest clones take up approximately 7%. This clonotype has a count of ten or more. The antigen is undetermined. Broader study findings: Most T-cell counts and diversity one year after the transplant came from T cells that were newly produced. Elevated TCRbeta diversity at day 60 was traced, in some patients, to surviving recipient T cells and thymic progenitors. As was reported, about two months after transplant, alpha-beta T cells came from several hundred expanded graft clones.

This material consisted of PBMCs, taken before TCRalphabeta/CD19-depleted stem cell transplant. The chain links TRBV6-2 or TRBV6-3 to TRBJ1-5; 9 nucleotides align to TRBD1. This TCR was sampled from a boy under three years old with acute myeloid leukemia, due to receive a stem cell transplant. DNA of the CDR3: TGTGCCAGCAGTACAACGACAGGGGGAAATCAGCCCCAGCATTTT. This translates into CASSTTTGGNQPQHF.